A selection of T cell receptor beta chains follows, all from one sample in a study of OX40 agonist ivuxolimab in advanced cancers. Clones were sequenced by immunoSEQ multiplex PCR, and TCRdb holds only the in-frame ones, with some missing. The sample lists 55,000 to 60,000 clones; roughly 80% were seen once. Sequencing used CD4+ or CD8+ T cells sorted from blood, obtained in a trial of the OX40 agonist ivuxolimab. These receptors originate from an adult with an advanced solid tumor such as melanoma, head and neck, liver or kidney cancer. CDR3s include the opening cysteine and the closing phenylalanine or tryptophan. A D gene is named only where the DNA matches it firmly. The size of a clone is reported for some rows only, either as once, few or many, or as a class for expanded clones.

NA,NA,TRBV7-6,TRBJ1-1,TGTGCCAGCAGCTCCGGACTCGGGGGTTTGAACACTGAAGCTTTCTTT,CASSSGLGGLNTEAFF
once,TRBD1,TRBV7-9,TRBJ2-1,TGTGCCAGCAGCTTAGACCGGGACAGGGGCTACAATGAGCAGTTCTTC,CASSLDRDRGYNEQFF
NA,TRBD1,TRBV2,TRBJ2-3,TGTGCCAGCAGTGCGGGACAGGGAGGGCGTGTTCGCACAGATACGCAGTATTTT,CASSAGQGGRVRTDTQYF
few,NA,TRBV5-5,TRBJ1-5,TGTGCCAGCAGCTTGGAATCAGGGGATCAGCCCCAGCATTTT,CASSLESGDQPQHF
NA,NA,TRBV10-1,TRBJ2-1,TGCGCCAGCAGTGAGAGGCTTGGATACAATGAGCAGTTCTTC,CASSERLGYNEQFF
NA,NA,TRBV6-6,TRBJ1-2,TGTGCCAGCAAACAATCTCGGGACTCCTATGGCTACACCTTC,CASKQSRDSYGYTF
once,NA,TRBV5-1,TRBJ2-2,TGCGCCAGCAGCTTCGGGACCGGGGAGCTGTTTTTT,CASSFGTGELFF
NA,NA,TRBV5-1,TRBJ1-5,TGCGCCAGCAGCTTGGCGCCTAGACAGGTCAAGCATTTT,CASSLAPRQVKHF
NA,TRBD2,TRBV7-9,TRBJ2-1,TGTGCCAGCAGCTTAGGAGACAGAGCGGGAGGGGTTGAGCAGTTCTTC,CASSLGDRAGGVEQFF
NA,TRBD1,TRBV5-1,TRBJ2-2,TGCGCCAGCAGCTCAGGGGGTGTAAACACCGGGGAGCTGTTTTTT,CASSSGGVNTGELFF
NA,TRBD1,TRBV18,TRBJ1-2,TGTGCCAGCTCACCCACAGGGGGAGATGGCTACACCTTC,CASSPTGGDGYTF
NA,TRBD1,TRBV7-6,TRBJ1-4,TGTGCCAGCAGCTTACGCCTAGGACAGGGCGACGAAAAACTGTTTTTT,CASSLRLGQGDEKLFF
NA,NA,TRBV25-1,TRBJ1-4,TGTGCCAGCAGTGAATGGTTAGGGGCAGGTGAAAAACTGTTTTTT,CASSEWLGAGEKLFF
NA,NA,TRBV6-4,TRBJ2-2,TGTGCCAGCAGTAACAGGGTCGGGGAGCTGTTTTTT,CASSNRVGELFF
once,NA,TRBV5-1,TRBJ2-7,TGCGCCAGCAGCTTAACCGGGCCCCCGAACTACGAGCAGTACTTC,CASSLTGPPNYEQYF
NA,NA,TRBV7-3,TRBJ1-1,TGTGCCAGCAGCCCCAGTGGACAAGAAGCTTTCTTT,CASSPSGQEAFF
NA,TRBD1,TRBV10-2,TRBJ2-6,TGCGCCAGCAGTGAGTCGAGGGGAACAGGGGGGAAGGGGGCCAACGTCCTGACTTTC,CASSESRGTGGKGANVLTF
NA,NA,TRBV4-3,TRBJ2-4,TGCGCCAGCAGTCCCGACGGGACCCTCTACGAAAACATTCAGTACTTC,CASSPDGTLYENIQYF
few,TRBD1,TRBV14,TRBJ1-6,TGTGCCAGCAGCCTCCACAGGGGAGGCTCACCCCTCCACTTT,CASSLHRGGSPLHF
NA,NA,TRBV7-6,TRBJ1-2,TGTGCCAGCAGCTTAGATACCGGGGCTACGGGACGTGGAGGCTACACCTTC,CASSLDTGATGRGGYTF
NA,NA,TRBV5-1,TRBJ2-4,TGCGCCAGCAAGGAAGGGCCGGGGGCCAAAAACATTCAGTACTTC,CASKEGPGAKNIQYF
NA,NA,TRBV4-3,TRBJ1-2,TGCGCCAGCAGCATAGGCCCCTATGGCTACACCTTC,CASSIGPYGYTF
once,NA,TRBV21-1,TRBJ2-6,TGTGCCAGCAGCAAAGAGGGGAGTGGCCTGCACTCTCTCGGGGCCAACGTCCTGACTTTC,CASSKEGSGLHSLGANVLTF
NA,TRBD1,TRBV27,TRBJ2-2,TGTGCCAGCAGTTCCCCGGGACAGGGGGCGAACACCGGGGAGCTGTTTTTT,CASSSPGQGANTGELFF
few,TRBD1,TRBV9,TRBJ1-2,TGTGCCAGCAGTGGCGGGGGGGGACAGGAACAATTCGCGACTAACTATGGCTACACCTTC,CASSGGGGQEQFATNYGYTF
NA,NA,TRBV19,TRBJ2-6,TGTGCCAGTACGAGTTTTGCACTCTCTGGGGCCAACGTCCTGACTTTC,CASTSFALSGANVLTF
few,NA,TRBV5-1,TRBJ1-2,TGCGCCAGCAGCTTGGACTATGGCTACACCTTC,CASSLDYGYTF
NA,TRBD1,TRBV19,TRBJ2-2,TGTGCCAGTAGTCCTGACAGGGCGAACACCGGGGAGCTGTTTTTT,CASSPDRANTGELFF
NA,NA,TRBV6-1,TRBJ2-7,TGTGCCAGCAGTGAACGGGAAGGGGGCGAGCAGTACTTC,CASSEREGGEQYF
NA,NA,TRBV11-2,TRBJ1-5,TGTGCCAGCAGCCCGGCCCCGGGTCAGCCCCAGCATTTT,CASSPAPGQPQHF
NA,NA,TRBV11-2,TRBJ1-5,TGTGCCAGCAGCCCTCAGGCGGCAGTAGGCAATCAGCCCCAGCATTTT,CASSPQAAVGNQPQHF
NA,NA,TRBV19,TRBJ2-7,TGTGCCAGTAGTAGCAGACCCTCCTACGAGCAGTACTTC,CASSSRPSYEQYF
NA,NA,TRBV9,TRBJ1-4,TGTGCCAGCAGCGTAGAGGGCATTCGGAATGAAAAACTGTTTTTT,CASSVEGIRNEKLFF
NA,TRBD1,TRBV19,TRBJ2-2,TGTGCCAGTGGCGTCAGGGGGCCGGGAAGGACCGGGGAGCTGTTTTTT,CASGVRGPGRTGELFF
NA,NA,TRBV4-3,TRBJ1-1,TGCGCCAGCAGCCAAGTGGGCCCAGGGGAAGCTTTCTTT,CASSQVGPGEAFF
NA,TRBD1,TRBV30,TRBJ1-6,TGTGCCTGGAGTGTCCAGGGGGCCTATAATTCACCCCTCCACTTT,CAWSVQGAYNSPLHF
few,NA,TRBV7-9,TRBJ1-4,TGTGCCAGCAGCTTACTACAGGGAGACCAAGAAAAACTGTTTTTT,CASSLLQGDQEKLFF
NA,NA,TRBV6-5,TRBJ2-1,TGTGCCAGCACTAAGGACCCCTACAATGAGCAGTTCTTC,CASTKDPYNEQFF
NA,NA,TRBV5-5,TRBJ2-5,TGTGCCAGCAGCTCGGGGACACAACAAGAGACCCAGTACTTC,CASSSGTQQETQYF
NA,NA,TRBV7-9,TRBJ2-7,TGTGCCAGCAGCTTAGCGACAGGCAACTTAGGCGAGCAGTACTTC,CASSLATGNLGEQYF
NA,NA,TRBV7-9,TRBJ1-3,TGTGCCAGCAGTACACAGGGTTTTGAAAACACCATATATTTT,CASSTQGFENTIYF
once,NA,TRBV11-3,TRBJ2-3,TGTGCCAGCAGCACAAGAGCCGGGATCACAGATACGCAGTATTTT,CASSTRAGITDTQYF
NA,NA,TRBV7-3,TRBJ2-3,TGTGCCAGCAGCGAGGGCCCCGGGGGAGATACGCAGTATTTT,CASSEGPGGDTQYF
medium-sized,TRBD1,TRBV13,TRBJ1-2,TGTGCCAGCAGCTTAGACAGGGGATATGGCTACACCTTC,CASSLDRGYGYTF
NA,NA,TRBV19,TRBJ1-4,TGTGCCAGTAGTATCGACAGGACGGTTGCTGAAAAACTGTTTTTT,CASSIDRTVAEKLFF
NA,NA,TRBV5-4,TRBJ2-5,TGTGCCAGCAGCTTGGGAGGGGGTGAGACCCAGTACTTC,CASSLGGGETQYF
NA,NA,TRBV4-1,TRBJ1-4,TGCGCCAGCAGCCAAGATCGGGGGGCTTGGGATGAAAAACTGTTTTTT,CASSQDRGAWDEKLFF
NA,TRBD2,TRBV30,TRBJ2-1,TGTGCCTGGCGGAATTGGGTTGCGGGAGTCCACAATGAGCAGTTCTTC,CAWRNWVAGVHNEQFF
NA,NA,TRBV2,TRBJ1-1,TGTGCCAGCAGTGATGGGGGGCTAAACACTGAAGCTTTCTTT,CASSDGGLNTEAFF